Sequencing of this T cell receptor beta chain was carried out in a study of sequential checkpoint blockade in melanoma. This clone was seen more than once but under ten times. Treatment specified: randomized to nivolumab then ipilimumab (arm A) or the reverse (arm B). No patient had prior DNA-damaging chemotherapy. Live CD3+CD8+ CD19− CD56− cells were sorted from PBMCs. Clones were sequenced by immunoSEQ multiplex PCR, and TCRdb holds only the in-frame ones, with some missing. This repertoire shows some 19,000 clones, roughly 80% found once; its top ten account for approximately 35%. The receptor's source is a human donor with melanoma. The material was CD8+ T cells sorted from blood (inferred from file names), obtained from a patient given nivolumab and ipilimumab in sequence.

The CDR3 DNA reads as TGTGCCAGCAGTGGGGACTTCGACAACACCGGGGAGCTGTTTTTT. Translated: CASSGDFDNTGELFF. V usage is TRBV6-4 and J usage is TRBJ2-2; perhaps TRBD2 as D (6 bases). Trimming stripped 4 bases from V and 2 bases from J, with 11 bases between. The CDR3 length is 15 residues. Germline CDR1 MRHNA, CDR2 SNTAGT.